This is a list of T cell receptor beta chains from one sample in a study of shared clonotypes between healthy human individuals. Generated by immunoSEQ multiplex PCR, the TCRdb table keeps only in-frame clones and is missing some. The data contain 2 million to 2.5 million clones, almost 96% of them seen just once; the ten biggest clones take up roughly 0.13%. Sample: naive CD4+ T cells sorted from blood. The receptors originated from a man younger than 30 in good health. The CDR3 runs from the conserved cysteine through the conserved F or W. A D gene is named only where the DNA matches it firmly. Clone size appears in some rows only: once, few, many, or a class for an expanded clone.

length	D	V	J	size	DNA	CDR3
15	NA	TRBV9	TRBJ1-6	NA	TGTGCCAGCAGCGTAGTAGCACAGGGCGGGTCACCCCTCCACTTT	CASSVVAQGGSPLHF
14	NA	TRBV10-3	TRBJ1-2	NA	TGTGCCATCAGTGGGAGGGCGGCGGACTATGGCTACACCTTC	CAISGRAADYGYTF
14	NA	TRBV4-3	TRBJ1-6	few	TGCGCCAGCAGCCAGGAACTAGAGGATTCACCCCTCCACTTT	CASSQELEDSPLHF
14	TRBD2	TRBV19	TRBJ2-1	once	TGTGCCAGTAGTATTTTCGGGACTAGCAATGAGCAGTTCTTC	CASSIFGTSNEQFF
15	TRBD2	TRBV2	TRBJ2-3	NA	TGTGCCAGCAGTGAATCGGGGGGGAGCACAGATACGCAGTATTTT	CASSESGGSTDTQYF
13	NA	TRBV6-1	TRBJ2-5	NA	TGTGCCAGCAGTGAACCGGGGGTCGAGACCCAGTACTTC	CASSEPGVETQYF
18	TRBD1	TRBV6-1	TRBJ1-5	NA	TGTGCCAGCAGTGCCTGGACAGGGGGAGTCTCGGCCGGTCAGCCCCAGCATTTT	CASSAWTGGVSAGQPQHF
15	NA	TRBV5-5	TRBJ2-7	NA	TGTGCCAGCAGCCGACCCCCCGGGGAATCCTACGAGCAGTACTTC	CASSRPPGESYEQYF
15	TRBD1	TRBV6-5	TRBJ1-5	NA	TGTGCCAGCAGCCGAGGGACAGGGGGAAATCAGCCCCAGCATTTT	CASSRGTGGNQPQHF
13	NA	TRBV6-1	TRBJ1-1	NA	TGTGCCAGCAGTGTGATCAGGAACACTGAAGCTTTCTTT	CASSVIRNTEAFF
13	TRBD1	TRBV27	TRBJ1-1	NA	TGTGCCAGCAGTTGGACAGGGGGAACTGAAGCTTTCTTT	CASSWTGGTEAFF
14	NA	TRBV10-3	TRBJ1-6	few	TGTGCCATCAGTGAGGGGGGGTCAAATTCACCCCTCCACTTT	CAISEGGSNSPLHF
18	TRBD2	TRBV18	TRBJ2-7	NA	TGTGCCAGCTCACCGCTTGGGCCAAGCGGGATCGTTAACTACGAGCAGTACTTC	CASSPLGPSGIVNYEQYF
18	TRBD1	TRBV9	TRBJ2-1	NA	TGTGCCAGCAGCGTAGCATATGGACGTACAGGGGGCGGGAATGAGCAGTTCTTC	CASSVAYGRTGGGNEQFF
15	TRBD1	TRBV2	TRBJ1-1	NA	TGTGCCAGCAGTGTCAGGGGGCAAGGGAACACTGAAGCTTTCTTT	CASSVRGQGNTEAFF
15	TRBD2	TRBV18	TRBJ2-7	once	TGTGCCAGCTCACCGAATGAGCGGGAGTACTACGAGCAGTACTTC	CASSPNEREYYEQYF
14	NA	TRBV6-5	TRBJ2-7	once	TGTGCCAGCAGACCCCGAAGACAGGCTTACGAGCAGTACTTC	CASRPRRQAYEQYF
15	TRBD1	TRBV7-2	TRBJ2-2	NA	TGTGCCAGCAGCCAACAGGGGGTCGACACCGGGGAGCTGTTTTTT	CASSQQGVDTGELFF
12	NA	TRBV6-5	TRBJ2-7	NA	TGTGCCAGCTTTAGGCAGGGCTACGAGCAGTACTTC	CASFRQGYEQYF
14	NA	TRBV5-1	TRBJ2-1	once	TGCGCCAGCCGACCTACGGGCTCCTTCTATGAGCAGTTCTTC	CASRPTGSFYEQFF
19	TRBD2	TRBV9	TRBJ2-1	NA	TGTGCCAGCAGCTCCGGGAGGGGGGGAAACCATCTCTACACCGATGAGCAGTTCTTC	CASSSGRGGNHLYTDEQFF
14	NA	TRBV6-6	TRBJ2-7	NA	TGTGCCAGCAGTTACTCCAAGAGCCCCTACGAGCAGTACTTC	CASSYSKSPYEQYF
13	NA	TRBV7-2	TRBJ2-7	NA	TGTGCCAGCAGCCCATCGAACTCCTACGAGCAGTACTTC	CASSPSNSYEQYF
15	NA	TRBV5-5	TRBJ1-2	once	TGTGCCAGCAGCTTGGGGGCAGGGCCTAACTATGGCTACACCTTC	CASSLGAGPNYGYTF
13	NA	TRBV7-2	TRBJ2-5	NA	TGTGCCAGCAGCAGGGGGTTTCAAGAGACCCAGTACTTC	CASSRGFQETQYF
15	TRBD1	TRBV7-2	TRBJ1-6	NA	TGTGCCAGCAGCTTAGCGCTGGGACAGTATTCACCCCTCCACTTT	CASSLALGQYSPLHF
15	NA	TRBV21-1	TRBJ2-7	NA	TGTGCCAGCAGCAAAGTCGGGACAGTTTACTACGAGCAGTACTTC	CASSKVGTVYYEQYF
15	NA	TRBV6-5	TRBJ1-2	once	TGTGCCAGCAGACGGGACTCCAGGGGCTACTATGGCTACACCTTC	CASRRDSRGYYGYTF
14	NA	TRBV18	TRBJ1-6	NA	TGTGCCAGCTCACTAAACAGGGATGGATCACCCCTCCACTTT	CASSLNRDGSPLHF
15	NA	TRBV30	TRBJ2-3	NA	TGTGCCTGGAGTAGAGAGGTGATAAGCACAGATACGCAGTATTTT	CAWSREVISTDTQYF
13	NA	TRBV29-1	TRBJ2-2	NA	TGCAGCGTTGGGTCCGATTACACCGGGGAGCTGTTTTTT	CSVGSDYTGELFF
16	TRBD1	TRBV5-1	TRBJ2-7	NA	TGCGCCAGCAGCTTCCCCCCTCGGGACAGGGCAGCCGAGCAGTACTTC	CASSFPPRDRAAEQYF
16	NA	TRBV11-2	TRBJ2-5	NA	TGTGCCAGCAGCCCATCAATAGCGGCCCTAGGGGCGACCCAGTACTTC	CASSPSIAALGATQYF
14	NA	TRBV5-6	TRBJ1-1	NA	TGTGCCAGCAACCTGCAGGGAGTGCGCACTGAAGCTTTCTTT	CASNLQGVRTEAFF
13	NA	TRBV19	TRBJ1-2	NA	TGTGCCAGTAGTATTTCGCCAACCTATGGCTACACCTTC	CASSISPTYGYTF
19	NA	TRBV6-8	TRBJ1-5	NA	TGTGCCAGCACCCCGGGTTTTGAGAGGGGGAGTTTGAGGGATCAGCCCCAGCATTTT	CASTPGFERGSLRDQPQHF
15	TRBD2	TRBV9	TRBJ2-1	NA	TGTGCCAGCAGCGAGGGAGTAGCGGGAGGGCCTGAGCAGTTCTTC	CASSEGVAGGPEQFF
14	NA	TRBV4-1	TRBJ1-5	NA	TGCGCCAGCAGCCACCCCGGGGCGAATCAGCCCCAGCATTTT	CASSHPGANQPQHF
12	NA	TRBV6-1	TRBJ1-2	NA	TGTGCCAGCAGTGAACCGAGCTATGGCTACACCTTC	CASSEPSYGYTF
15	NA	TRBV6-1	TRBJ1-4	NA	TGTGCCAGCAGTGGTTCGAGGACCTTCAATGAAAAACTGTTTTTT	CASSGSRTFNEKLFF
14	TRBD1	TRBV6-6	TRBJ1-6	NA	TGTGCCAGCAGCCCCGGGACAGGGAACTCACCCCTCCACTTT	CASSPGTGNSPLHF
15	TRBD2	TRBV6-1	TRBJ2-7	NA	TGTGCCAGCAGTTCTCAGAGCGGGGGGGCTGTCGAGCAGTACTTC	CASSSQSGGAVEQYF
13	NA	TRBV30	TRBJ1-2	NA	TGTGCCTGGAGTCCACGGGGTCCGGATGGCTACACCTTC	CAWSPRGPDGYTF
15	NA	TRBV7-8	TRBJ1-5	NA	TGTGCCAGCAGCTTAGACATTTATAGCAATCAGCCCCAGCATTTT	CASSLDIYSNQPQHF
14	TRBD1	TRBV13	TRBJ2-5	once	TGTGCCAGCAGCGGGGGACAGGGCGGGGAGACCCAGTACTTC	CASSGGQGGETQYF
15	TRBD1	TRBV5-1	TRBJ1-1	once	TGCGCCAGCAGCCTTGGGACAGGGTTGAACACTGAAGCTTTCTTT	CASSLGTGLNTEAFF
13	NA	TRBV2	TRBJ1-1	NA	TGTGCCAGCAATACAGAGCTGAACACTGAAGCTTTCTTT	CASNTELNTEAFF
13	TRBD1	TRBV7-9	TRBJ2-7	NA	TGTGCCAGCAGCCTGTCCCGGGACAGCGAGCAGTACTTC	CASSLSRDSEQYF
15	TRBD1	TRBV7-2	TRBJ2-3	NA	TGTGCCAGCAGCTTACTTCGCGACAGGGACGATACGCAGTATTTT	CASSLLRDRDDTQYF
12	NA	TRBV27	TRBJ2-3	once	TGTGCCAGCAGTTTTGGGCAGTCGCCGCAGTATTTT	CASSFGQSPQYF
14	NA	TRBV2	TRBJ2-7	NA	TGTGCCAGCAGTCGCCGGACTTTCCCCTACGAGCAGTACTTC	CASSRRTFPYEQYF
14	TRBD1	TRBV7-2	TRBJ1-2	NA	TGTGCCAGCAGCTCGGAACAGGGGAGGTATGGCTACACCTTC	CASSSEQGRYGYTF
15	TRBD1	TRBV5-4	TRBJ1-4	NA	TGTGCCAGCAGCCCGATGGGACAGGGGAATGAAAAACTGTTTTTT	CASSPMGQGNEKLFF
17	TRBD1	TRBV19	TRBJ2-4	NA	TGTGCCAGTAGTTTCCCCACAGGGGTTTTAGCCAAAAACATTCAGTACTTC	CASSFPTGVLAKNIQYF
14	NA	TRBV5-4	TRBJ2-3	NA	TGTGCCAGCAGCTCAGGGGCTAGCACAGATACGCAGTATTTT	CASSSGASTDTQYF